The sequence of this T cell receptor beta chain was determined in a study of cytomegalovirus exposure and HLA in healthy donors. Between the trimmed V and J ends, which lost 5 bases and 7 bases, there was a span of 12 bases. The CDR3 sequence is 13 residues long. CDR1 and CDR2 from the germline V gene are MNHNS and SASEGT. Each of the donors was a healthy bone marrow donor. The PCR used 60 Vbeta and 13 Jbeta primers. Per the original data handling: Later, an analysis found around 77 million unique TCR beta chains, and about 10 million of these were shared. The protocol was immunoSEQ multiplex PCR, while the TCRdb copy is restricted to in-frame clones and leaves out a portion. V, J and clone size were drawn from that table, and D and trimming were deduced from the DNA. The sample holds roughly 84,000 clones, around 77% seen once.

The rearrangement joins TRBV6-1 to TRBJ2-4; possible D gene TRBD2, 6 bases. Sequencing input: PBMCs. This clonotype originated in a man in his fifties or sixties in good health and CMV-seronegative. CDR3 coding DNA: TGTGCCAGCAGTACGGGGGTAGGGAACATTCAGTACTTC. Amino acid sequence: CASSTGVGNIQYF.